The 13 T cell receptor beta chains reported below all come from one sample, sequenced in a study of kidney transplant recipient with SARS-CoV-2 infection. TCRdb analysed the reads with MiXCR anew, one entry per CDR3 protein. The sample has 250,000 or so distinct CDR3 sequences; around 28% are singletons. The specimen was a blood sample, collected at baseline and on approximately day 120 from a kidney transplant recipient. Every receptor here comes from a male patient younger than 45 who had COVID-19 and was a kidney transplant recipient. Some T cells may possibly be graft donor cells.

Comments on this clonotype: Lacking the conserved final phenylalanine or tryptophan, this CDR3 likely reflects a read error. The chain carries TRBV28 and TRBJ1-1, with D perhaps matching TRBD1 (5 bases). The CDR3 loop spans 14 amino acids. Trimming left V 8 bases short and J 0 bases short, with 13 bases between. Looked up from germline, CDR1 is MDHEN and CDR2 is SYDVKM. The CDR3 region has the DNA TGTGCCAGCCGAAGGACACTCATGAACACTGAAGCTTTCTTG. This sequence encodes CASRRTLMNTEAFL.

This clonotype has ten or more counts. The rearrangement joins TRBV30 to TRBJ1-2, with D maybe TRBD1 (5 bases). Germline assignment: CDR1 GTSNPN and CDR2 SVGIG (reference sequence). This CDR3 comprises 16 residues. V gave up 4 bases and J gave up 4 bases, with 22 bases separating them. The CDR3 DNA is TGTGCCTGGACAGCAGGGCGTTATAGAAAGACCTATGGCTACACCTTC. Protein: CAWTAGRYRKTYGYTF.

This clonotype was seen a handful of times. The junction shows a germline mismatch at one end, possibly a read error. The chain is built from TRBV29-1 and TRBJ2-1; 9 bases fit TRBD2. The CDR3 totals 16 residues. The germline gives CDR1 SQVTM, CDR2 ANQGSEA. CDR3 coding DNA: TGCGGCGTTGAAGATCCGGCTAGCGGGGTCTACAATGAGCAGTTCTTC. This gives the protein CGVEDPASGVYNEQFF.

This clonotype has ten or more counts. The J gene is TRBJ2-7, the V gene TRBV7-9; no firm D call. Deletions cut 5 bases from V and 3 bases from J, with 11 bases between. Germline lookup yields CDR1 SEHNR and CDR2 FQNEAQ (reference sequence). The CDR3 runs 13 residues. The CDR3 sequence: CASSGSLNYEQYF. The DNA for the CDR3 is TGTGCCAGCAGCGGAAGCCTTAACTACGAGCAGTACTTC.

This clonotype was recorded many times. J is TRBJ1-1 and V is TRBV5-1, with 7 bases lining up with TRBD1. Germline V gene lookup returns CDR1 SGHRS and CDR2 YFSETQ. Losses at the gene ends were 4 bases for V and 0 bases for J; bases not matched to a gene: 9. This CDR3 is 16 amino acids long. The CDR3 coding sequence is TGCGCCAGCAGCGCCTCAGGGGGGGCGATGAACACTGAAGCTTTCTTT. Translation gives CASSASGGAMNTEAFF.

About this clonotype: One base away lies a much larger clone, so this may be a sequencing read error. This sequence joins TRBV3-1 and TRBJ2-2; TRBD2 is a possible D gene (5 bases). CDR1 and CDR2 (germline): LGHDT, YNNKEL (reference sequence). The CDR3 consists of 13 residues. In DNA form, the CDR3 reads TGTGCCAGCAGCCAGACCCGCGACGGGGAGCTGTCTTTT. Encoded protein: CASSQTRDGELSF.

Regarding this clonotype: A single base separates this from a much larger clone, so it may be a read error. V usage is TRBV7-2 and J usage is TRBJ2-2; 10 bases map to TRBD2. Germline CDR1 and CDR2: SGHTA and FQGNSA. There are 17 residues in the CDR3. The CDR3 DNA is TGTGCCGGCAGCTTAGAGCCGAGCGGGGGGGCCACCGGGGAGCTGTTTTTT. As protein: CAGSLEPSGGATGELFF.

This clonotype qualifies as medium-sized (0.01 to 0.1%). This chain joins TRBV14 and TRBJ1-1, with no clear D. V shed 3 bases and J shed 1 base, with 9 bases lying between them. Germline CDR1 is SGHDN and CDR2 is FVKESK. CDR3 length: 14 residues. As DNA, the CDR3 is TGTGCCAGCAGCCATGGACGGGGGAACACTGAAGCTTTCTTT. Protein sequence: CASSHGRGNTEAFF.

This clonotype was observed at least ten times. This chain links TRBV12-2 with TRBJ1-2. TRBV12-2 is recorded as a pseudogene. The CDR3 loop spans 17 amino acids. DNA for the CDR3: TGTGCAAGTCGCTGCCTGCCGACTCCACGAAAGACCTATGGCTACACCTTC. Translation gives CASRCLPTPRKTYGYTF.

This clonotype was detected once. A much larger clone lies a single base off, so this may be a read error. V usage is TRBV6-6 and J usage is TRBJ1-2; TRBD1 matches 9 bases. The CDR3 length is 13 residues. The V segment lost 6 bases and the J segment 6 bases; nucleotides outside the gene matches: 5. The germline V gene has CDR1 MNHNY and CDR2 SVGAGI (reference sequence). DNA of the CDR3: TGTGCCAGCAGCCTTACAGGGGGCAATGGCTACACCTTC. Translating gives CASSLTGGNGYTF.

This clonotype has a count of ten or more. The chain recombines TRBV27 with TRBJ1-5; D is perhaps TRBD1 (6 bases). This CDR3 contains 14 residues. Per germline, CDR1 MNHEY and CDR2 SMNVEV (reference sequence). V dropped 6 bases and J dropped 7 bases, with 16 bases sitting between them. The CDR3 nucleotides read TGTGCCAGCAGCTTAACTACAGGGTACCAGCCCCAGCATTTT. Amino acid sequence: CASSLTTGYQPQHF.

The V gene is TRBV6-5, the J gene TRBJ1-3; D is undetermined. CDR1 is MNHEY and CDR2 is SVGAGI in the germline V gene. Trimming took off 5 bases at V and 0 bases at J, with 11 bases between the two ends. The CDR3 consists of 15 residues. The CDR3 protein is CASSGSQASGNTIYF. The DNA for the CDR3 is TGTGCCAGCAGTGGAAGTCAGGCCTCTGGAAACACCATATATTTT.

In its sample, this clonotype was seen a few times. This chain links TRBV28 with TRBJ2-3; no definite D call. The CDR3 extends over 15 amino acids. Germline assignment: CDR1 MDHEN and CDR2 SYDVKM. With 6 bases removed from V and 2 bases from J, the gap between germline ends came to 15 bases. In DNA, the CDR3 is TGTGCCAGCAGCCGTTGGACGGAGAACACAGATACGCAGTATTTT. It specifies CASSRWTENTDTQYF.